Sequencing of this T cell receptor beta chain was carried out in a study of blood T cell repertoires in COVID-19. As for the study in general: The United States, Italy and Spain were the sources of the acute and convalescent COVID-19 samples. T cells, B-cell-depleted T cells, or PBMCs provided the cDNA or gDNA that served as material.

Original handling: Reference gene primer amplification in the assay estimated nucleated cell counts. The assay was immunoSEQ multiplex PCR, and TCRdb's table has in-frame clones only and misses some. V, J and clone size derive from that table, while D and trimming were established from the DNA sequence. In the table there are about 250,000 clones, approximately 83% of which are singletons. Germline values: CDR1 MNHEY, CDR2 SVGAGI. Losses at the gene ends were 7 bases for V and 5 bases for J; bases not matched to a gene: 4. The CDR3 is 14 residues long. This chain joins TRBV6-5 and TRBJ2-2, with 10 bases matching TRBD1. This clonotype was sampled from a man older than 75 with acute or convalescent COVID-19. Material for sequencing was peripheral blood. DNA for the CDR3: TGTGCCAGCAAAAGGACAGGGGGGACCGGGGAGCTGTTTTTT. This gives the protein CASKRTGGTGELFF.